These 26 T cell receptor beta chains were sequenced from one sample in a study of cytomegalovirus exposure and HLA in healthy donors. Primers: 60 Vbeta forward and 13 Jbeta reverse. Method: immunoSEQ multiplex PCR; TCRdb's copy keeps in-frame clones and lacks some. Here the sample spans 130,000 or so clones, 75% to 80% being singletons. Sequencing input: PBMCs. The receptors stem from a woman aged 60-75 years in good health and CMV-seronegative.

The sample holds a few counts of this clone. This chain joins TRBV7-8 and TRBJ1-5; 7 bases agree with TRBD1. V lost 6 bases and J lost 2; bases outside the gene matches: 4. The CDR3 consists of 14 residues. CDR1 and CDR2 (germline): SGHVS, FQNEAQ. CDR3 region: CASRKTGGNQPQHF. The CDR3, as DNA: TGTGCCAGCAGGAAAACAGGGGGCAATCAGCCCCAGCATTTT. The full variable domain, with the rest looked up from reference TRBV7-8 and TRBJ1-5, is GAGVSQSPRYKVAKRGQDVALRCDPISGHVSLFWYQQALGQGPEFLTYFQNEAQLDKSGLPSDRFFAERPEGSVSTLKIQRTQQEDSAVYLCASRKTGGNQPQHFGDGTRLSIL.

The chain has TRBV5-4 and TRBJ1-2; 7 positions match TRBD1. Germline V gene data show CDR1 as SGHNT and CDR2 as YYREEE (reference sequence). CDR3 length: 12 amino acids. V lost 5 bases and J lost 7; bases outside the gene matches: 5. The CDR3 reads CASRADRAGYTF. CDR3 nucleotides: TGTGCCAGCAGGGCTGACAGGGCTGGCTACACCTTC.

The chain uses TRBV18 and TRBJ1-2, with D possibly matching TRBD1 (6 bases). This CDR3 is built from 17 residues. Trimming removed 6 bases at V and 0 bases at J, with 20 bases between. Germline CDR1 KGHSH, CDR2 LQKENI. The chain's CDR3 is CASSPPPTGKPNYGYTF. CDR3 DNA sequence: TGTGCCAGCTCTCCCCCACCCACAGGGAAACCTAACTATGGCTACACCTTC. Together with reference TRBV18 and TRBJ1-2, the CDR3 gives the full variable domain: NAGVMQNPRHLVRRRGQEARLRCSPMKGHSHVYWYRQLPEEGLKFMVYLQKENIIDESGMPKERFSAEFPKEGPSILRIQQVVRGDSAAYFCASSPPPTGKPNYGYTFGSGTRLTVV.

CDR3 bases: TGCGCCAGCAGCCCCTGGATTGGGGAGTCCTACAATGAGCAGTTCTTC. Amino acid sequence: CASSPWIGESYNEQFF. This rearrangement joins TRBV5-1 to TRBJ2-1, with D tentatively TRBD2 (5 bases). The V and J ends lost 4 bases and 1 base respectively, with 15 bases between them. The CDR3 has 16 residues. Germline V gene lookup returns CDR1 SGHRS and CDR2 YFSETQ.

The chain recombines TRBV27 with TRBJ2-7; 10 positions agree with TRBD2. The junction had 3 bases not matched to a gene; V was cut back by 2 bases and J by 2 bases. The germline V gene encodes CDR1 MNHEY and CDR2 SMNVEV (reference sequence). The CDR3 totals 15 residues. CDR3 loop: CASSLASGSPYEQYF. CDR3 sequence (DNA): TGTGCCAGCAGTTTAGCTAGCGGGAGCCCCTACGAGCAGTACTTC.

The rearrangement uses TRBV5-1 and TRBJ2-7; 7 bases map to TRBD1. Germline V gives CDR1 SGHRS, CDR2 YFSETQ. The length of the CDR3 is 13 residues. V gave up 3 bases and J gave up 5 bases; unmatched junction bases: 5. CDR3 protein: CASSSGGQHEQYF. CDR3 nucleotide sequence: TGCGCCAGCAGCTCTGGGGGACAGCACGAGCAGTACTTC.

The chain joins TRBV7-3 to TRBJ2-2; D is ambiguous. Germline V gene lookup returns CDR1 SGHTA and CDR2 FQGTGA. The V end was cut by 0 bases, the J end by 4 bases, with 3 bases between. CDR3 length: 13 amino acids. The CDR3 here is CASSLTGTGELFF. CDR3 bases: TGTGCCAGCAGCTTAACCGGCACCGGGGAGCTGTTTTTT.

CDR3 bases: TGTGCCAGCAGCTTGTCTGGGGCCGGCACAGATACGCAGTATTTT. Translating it yields CASSLSGAGTDTQYF. This chain uses TRBV5-4 with TRBJ2-3, with TRBD1 as a possible D gene (5 bases). V was shortened by 1 base and J by 1 base, with 10 bases between the two germline ends. Germline CDR1 SGHNT, CDR2 YYREEE (reference sequence). The CDR3 runs 15 residues. Drawing the rest from reference TRBV5-4 and TRBJ2-3, the complete variable domain is ETGVTQSPTHLIKTRGQQVTLRCSSQSGHNTVSWYQQALGQGPQFIFQYYREEENGRGNFPPRFSGLQFPNYSSELNVNALELDDSALYLCASSLSGAGTDTQYFGPGTRLTVL.

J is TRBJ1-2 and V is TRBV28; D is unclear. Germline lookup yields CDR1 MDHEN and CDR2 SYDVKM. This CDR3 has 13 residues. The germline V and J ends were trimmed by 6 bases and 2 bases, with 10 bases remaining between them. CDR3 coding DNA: TGTGCCAGCAGCCAAACAGAAAACTATGGCTACACCTTC. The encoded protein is CASSQTENYGYTF.

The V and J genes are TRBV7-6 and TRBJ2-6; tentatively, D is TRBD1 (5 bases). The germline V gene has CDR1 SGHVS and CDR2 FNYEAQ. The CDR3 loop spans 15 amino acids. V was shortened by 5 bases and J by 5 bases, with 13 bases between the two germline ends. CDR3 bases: TGTGCCAGCAGCGAAACAGGTCTTCGGGCCAACGTCCTGACTTTC. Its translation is CASSETGLRANVLTF.

As DNA, the CDR3 is TGTGCCAGCTCACCCACAAACATGAACACTGAAGCTTTCTTT. Translation: CASSPTNMNTEAFF. This chain connects TRBV18 to TRBJ1-1, with D uncertain. Trimming cost V 3 bases and J 0 bases, with 8 bases left between them. This CDR3 spans 14 amino acids. Looked up from germline, CDR1 is KGHSH and CDR2 is LQKENI.

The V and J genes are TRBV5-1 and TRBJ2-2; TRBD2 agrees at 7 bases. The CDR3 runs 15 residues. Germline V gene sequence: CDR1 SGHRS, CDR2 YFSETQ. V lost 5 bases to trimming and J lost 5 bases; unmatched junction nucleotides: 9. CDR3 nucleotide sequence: TGCGCCAGCAGTGCCGCGGGGGTGGGGACCGGGGAGCTGTTTTTT. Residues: CASSAAGVGTGELFF.

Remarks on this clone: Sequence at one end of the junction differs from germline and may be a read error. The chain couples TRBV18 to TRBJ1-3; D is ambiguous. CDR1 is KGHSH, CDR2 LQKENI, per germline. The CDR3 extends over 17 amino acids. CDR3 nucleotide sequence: TGTGCCAGCTCACCACTTTTGGTGACCGACTCTGGGAACACCATATATTTT. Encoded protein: CASSPLLVTDSGNTIYF.

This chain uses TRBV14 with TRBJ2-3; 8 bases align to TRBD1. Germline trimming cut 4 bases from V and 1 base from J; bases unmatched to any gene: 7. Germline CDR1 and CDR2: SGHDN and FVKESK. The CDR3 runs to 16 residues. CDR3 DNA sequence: TGTGCCAGCAGCCCTGGGGCGGGACAGGGCACAGATACGCAGTATTTT. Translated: CASSPGAGQGTDTQYF. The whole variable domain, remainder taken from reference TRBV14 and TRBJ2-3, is EAGVTQFPSHSVIEKGQTVTLRCDPISGHDNLYWYRRVMGKEIKFLLHFVKESKQDESGMPNNRFLAERTGGTYSTLKVQPAELEDSGVYFCASSPGAGQGTDTQYFGPGTRLTVL.

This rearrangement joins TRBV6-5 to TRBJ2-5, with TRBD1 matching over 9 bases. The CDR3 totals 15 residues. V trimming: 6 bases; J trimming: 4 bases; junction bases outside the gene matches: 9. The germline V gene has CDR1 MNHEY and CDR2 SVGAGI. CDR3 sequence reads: CASSQDRGVGETQYF. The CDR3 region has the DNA TGTGCCAGCAGCCAGGACAGGGGCGTTGGAGAGACCCAGTACTTC.

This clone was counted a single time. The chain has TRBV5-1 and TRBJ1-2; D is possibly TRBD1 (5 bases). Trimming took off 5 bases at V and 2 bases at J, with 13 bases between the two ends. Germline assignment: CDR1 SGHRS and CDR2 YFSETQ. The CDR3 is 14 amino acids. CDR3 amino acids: CASRQTPGNYGYTF. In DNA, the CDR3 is TGCGCCAGCAGGCAAACGCCAGGGAACTATGGCTACACCTTC.

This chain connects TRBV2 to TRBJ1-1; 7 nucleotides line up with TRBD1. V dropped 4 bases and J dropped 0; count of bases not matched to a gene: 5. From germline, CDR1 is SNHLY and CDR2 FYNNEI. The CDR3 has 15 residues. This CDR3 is CASSGDSRMNTEAFF. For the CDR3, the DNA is TGTGCCAGCAGTGGGGACAGCAGAATGAACACTGAAGCTTTCTTT. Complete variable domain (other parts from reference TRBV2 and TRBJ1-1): EPEVTQTPSHQVTQMGQEVILRCVPISNHLYFYWYRQILGQKVEFLVSFYNNEISEKSEIFDDQFSVERPDGSNFTLKIRSTKLEDSAMYFCASSGDSRMNTEAFFGQGTRLTVV.

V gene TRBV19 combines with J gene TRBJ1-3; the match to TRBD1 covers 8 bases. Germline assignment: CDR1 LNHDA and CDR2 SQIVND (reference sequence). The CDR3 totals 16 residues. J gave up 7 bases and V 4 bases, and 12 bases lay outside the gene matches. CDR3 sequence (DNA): TGTGCCAGTAGTAAGCACCGGGACAGGCTGCGGAACACCATATATTTT. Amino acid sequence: CASSKHRDRLRNTIYF.

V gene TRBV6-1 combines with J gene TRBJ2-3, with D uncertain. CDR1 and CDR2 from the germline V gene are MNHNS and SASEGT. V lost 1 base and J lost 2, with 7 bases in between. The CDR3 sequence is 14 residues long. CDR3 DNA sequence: TGTGCCAGCAGTGAAGGACTTACCACAGATACGCAGTATTTT. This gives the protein CASSEGLTTDTQYF.

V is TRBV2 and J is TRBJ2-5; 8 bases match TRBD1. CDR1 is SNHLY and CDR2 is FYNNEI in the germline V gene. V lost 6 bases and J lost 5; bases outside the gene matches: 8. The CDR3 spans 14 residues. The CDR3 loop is CASRDRGGLETQYF. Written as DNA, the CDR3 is TGTGCCAGCAGAGACAGGGGAGGTCTGGAGACCCAGTACTTC.

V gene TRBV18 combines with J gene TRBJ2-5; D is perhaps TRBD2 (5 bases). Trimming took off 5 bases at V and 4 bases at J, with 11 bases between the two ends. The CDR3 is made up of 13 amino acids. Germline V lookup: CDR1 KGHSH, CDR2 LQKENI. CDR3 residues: CASSGGRVETQYF. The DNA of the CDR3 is TGTGCCAGCTCAGGCGGGCGCGTAGAGACCCAGTACTTC.

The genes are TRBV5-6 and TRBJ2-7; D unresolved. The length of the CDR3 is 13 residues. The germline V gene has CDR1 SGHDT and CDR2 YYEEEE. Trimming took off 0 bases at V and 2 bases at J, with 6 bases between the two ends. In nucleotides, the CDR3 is TGTGCCAGCAGCTTGGACTTAGCCTACGAGCAGTACTTC. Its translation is CASSLDLAYEQYF. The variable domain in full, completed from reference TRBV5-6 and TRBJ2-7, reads DAGVTQSPTHLIKTRGQQVTLRCSPKSGHDTVSWYQQALGQGPQFIFQYYEEEERQRGNFPDRFSGHQFPNYSSELNVNALLLGDSALYLCASSLDLAYEQYFGPGTRLTVT.

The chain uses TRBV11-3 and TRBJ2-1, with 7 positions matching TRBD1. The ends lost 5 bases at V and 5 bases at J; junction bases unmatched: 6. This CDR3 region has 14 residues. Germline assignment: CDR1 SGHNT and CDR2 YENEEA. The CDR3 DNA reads TGTGCCAGCAGCCTAAGCACAGGGGACAATGAGCAGTTCTTC. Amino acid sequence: CASSLSTGDNEQFF.

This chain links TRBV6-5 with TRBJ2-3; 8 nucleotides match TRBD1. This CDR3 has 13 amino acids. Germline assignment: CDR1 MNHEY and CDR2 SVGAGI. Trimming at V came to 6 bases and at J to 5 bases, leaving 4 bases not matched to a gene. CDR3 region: CASRDRVLDTQYF. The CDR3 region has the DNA TGTGCCAGCAGGGACAGGGTACTAGATACGCAGTATTTT.

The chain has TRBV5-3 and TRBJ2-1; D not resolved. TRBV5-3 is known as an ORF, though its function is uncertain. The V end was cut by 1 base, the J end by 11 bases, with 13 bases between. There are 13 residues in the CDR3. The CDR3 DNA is TGTGCCAGAAGCTTGAATGCTCCAGTGAAGCAGTTCTTC. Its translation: CARSLNAPVKQFF.

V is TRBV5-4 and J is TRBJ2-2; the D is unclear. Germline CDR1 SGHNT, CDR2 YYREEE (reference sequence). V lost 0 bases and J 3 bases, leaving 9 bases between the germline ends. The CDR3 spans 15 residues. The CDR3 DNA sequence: TGTGCCAGCAGCTTGGGAGGTCGGTACACCGGGGAGCTGTTTTTT. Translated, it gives CASSLGGRYTGELFF.